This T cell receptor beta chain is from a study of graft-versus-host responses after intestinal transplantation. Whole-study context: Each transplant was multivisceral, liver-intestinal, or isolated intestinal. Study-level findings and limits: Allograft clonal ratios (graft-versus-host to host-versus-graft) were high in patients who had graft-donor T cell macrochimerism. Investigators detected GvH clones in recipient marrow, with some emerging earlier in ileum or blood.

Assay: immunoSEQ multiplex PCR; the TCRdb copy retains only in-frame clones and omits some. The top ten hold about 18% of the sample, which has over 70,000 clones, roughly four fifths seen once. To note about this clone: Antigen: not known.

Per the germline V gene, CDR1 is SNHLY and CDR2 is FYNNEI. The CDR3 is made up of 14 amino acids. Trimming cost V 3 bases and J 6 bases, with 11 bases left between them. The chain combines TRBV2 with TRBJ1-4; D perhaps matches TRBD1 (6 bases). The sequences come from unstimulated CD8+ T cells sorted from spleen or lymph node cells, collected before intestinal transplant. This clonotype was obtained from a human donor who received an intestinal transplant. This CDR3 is CASSDRGGYEKLFF. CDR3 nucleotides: TGTGCCAGCAGTGACAGGGGCGGGTATGAAAAACTGTTTTTT.